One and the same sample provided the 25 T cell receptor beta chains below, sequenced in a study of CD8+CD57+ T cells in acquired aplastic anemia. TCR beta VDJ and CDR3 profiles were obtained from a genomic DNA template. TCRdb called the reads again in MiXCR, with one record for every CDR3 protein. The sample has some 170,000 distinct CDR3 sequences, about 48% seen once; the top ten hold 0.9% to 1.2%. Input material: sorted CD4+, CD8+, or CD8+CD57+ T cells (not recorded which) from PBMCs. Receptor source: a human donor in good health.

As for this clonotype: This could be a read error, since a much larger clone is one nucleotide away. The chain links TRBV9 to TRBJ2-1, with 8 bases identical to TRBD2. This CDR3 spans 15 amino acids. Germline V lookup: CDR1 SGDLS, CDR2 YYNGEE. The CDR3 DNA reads TGTGCCAGCGGCGTAGCGGGGTGGGAATACAATGAGCAGTTCTTC. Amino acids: CASGVAGWEYNEQFF.

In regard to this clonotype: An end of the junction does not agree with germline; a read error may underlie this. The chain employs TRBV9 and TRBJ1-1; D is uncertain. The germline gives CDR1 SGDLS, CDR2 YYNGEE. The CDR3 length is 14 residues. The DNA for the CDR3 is TGTGCCAGCAGCGCCAGACACTGGAACGCTGAAGCTTTCTTT. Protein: CASSARHWNAEAFF.

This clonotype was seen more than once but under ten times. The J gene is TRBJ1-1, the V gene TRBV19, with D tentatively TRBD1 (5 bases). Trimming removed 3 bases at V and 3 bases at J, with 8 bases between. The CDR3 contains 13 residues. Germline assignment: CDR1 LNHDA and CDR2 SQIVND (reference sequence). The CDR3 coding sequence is TGTGCCAGTAGTATGAGACAGCACACTGAAGCTTTCTTT. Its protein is CASSMRQHTEAFF.

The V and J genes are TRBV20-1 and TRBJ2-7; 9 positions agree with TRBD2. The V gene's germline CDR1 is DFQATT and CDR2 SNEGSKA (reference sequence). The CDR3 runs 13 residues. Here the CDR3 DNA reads TGCAGGTTAAAAGCGGGGGGCACCTACGAGCAGTACTTC. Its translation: CRLKAGGTYEQYF.

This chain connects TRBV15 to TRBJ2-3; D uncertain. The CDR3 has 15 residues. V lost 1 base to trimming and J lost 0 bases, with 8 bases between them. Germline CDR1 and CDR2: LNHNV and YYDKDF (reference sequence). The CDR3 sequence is CATSRVLPSTDTQYF. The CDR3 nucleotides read TGTGCCACCAGCAGAGTACTTCCTAGCACAGATACGCAGTATTTT.

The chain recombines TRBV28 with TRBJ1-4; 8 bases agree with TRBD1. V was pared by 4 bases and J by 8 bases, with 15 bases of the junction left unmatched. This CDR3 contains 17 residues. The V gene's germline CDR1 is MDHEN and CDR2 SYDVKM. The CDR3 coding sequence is TGTGCCAGCAGTTCCGTGACAGGGGCAACGCTCAGGGAAAAACTGTTTTTT. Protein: CASSSVTGATLREKLFF.

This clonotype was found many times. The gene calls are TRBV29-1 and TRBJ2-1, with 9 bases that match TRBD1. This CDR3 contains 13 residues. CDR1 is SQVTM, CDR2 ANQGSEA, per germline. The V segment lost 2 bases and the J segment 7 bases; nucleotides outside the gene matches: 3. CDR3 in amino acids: CSVERDRVNEQFF. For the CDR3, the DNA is TGCAGCGTTGAAAGGGACAGGGTGAATGAGCAGTTCTTC.

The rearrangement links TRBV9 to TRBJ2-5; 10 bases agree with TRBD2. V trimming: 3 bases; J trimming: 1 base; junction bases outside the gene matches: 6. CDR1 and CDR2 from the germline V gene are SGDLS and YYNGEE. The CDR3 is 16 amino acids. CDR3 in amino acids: CASSASSGSGQETQYF. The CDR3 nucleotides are TGTGCCAGCAGCGCGTCTAGCGGGAGTGGCCAAGAGACCCAGTACTTC.

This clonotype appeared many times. The chain's CDR3 is CASSLRGGGRETQYF. The CDR3 region has the DNA TGTGCCAGCAGCTTAAGGGGGGGCGGGCGAGAGACCCAGTACTTC. The chain joins TRBV7-3 to TRBJ2-5, with D possibly TRBD2 on 7 matching bases. The V gene's germline CDR1 is SGHTA and CDR2 FQGTGA. The CDR3 has 15 residues. V was shortened by 1 base and J by 4 bases, with 13 bases between the two germline ends.

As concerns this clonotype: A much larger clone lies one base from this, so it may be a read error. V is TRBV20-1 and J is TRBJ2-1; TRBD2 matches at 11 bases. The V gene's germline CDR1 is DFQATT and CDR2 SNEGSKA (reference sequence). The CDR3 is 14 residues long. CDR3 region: CSAFSGGVYNEQSF. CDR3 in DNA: TGCAGTGCTTTTAGCGGGGGGGTCTACAATGAGCAGTCCTTC.

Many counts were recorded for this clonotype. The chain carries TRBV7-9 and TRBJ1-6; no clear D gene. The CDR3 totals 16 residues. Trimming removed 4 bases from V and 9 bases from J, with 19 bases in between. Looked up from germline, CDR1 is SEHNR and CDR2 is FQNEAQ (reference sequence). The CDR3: CASSYPTPRMGSPLHF. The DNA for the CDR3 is TGTGCCAGCAGCTACCCGACCCCCCGAATGGGTTCACCCCTCCACTTT.

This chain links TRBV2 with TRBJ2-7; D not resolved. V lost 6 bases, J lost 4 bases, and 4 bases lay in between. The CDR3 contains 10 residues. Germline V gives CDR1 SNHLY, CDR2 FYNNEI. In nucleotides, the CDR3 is TGTGCCAGCAGCGTATACGAGCAGTACTTC. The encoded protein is CASSVYEQYF.

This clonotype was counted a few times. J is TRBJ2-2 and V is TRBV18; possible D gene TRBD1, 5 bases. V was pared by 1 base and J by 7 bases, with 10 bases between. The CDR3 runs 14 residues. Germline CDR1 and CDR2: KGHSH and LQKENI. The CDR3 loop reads CASSPLQVGGELFF. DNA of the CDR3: TGTGCCAGCTCACCACTACAGGTTGGCGGGGAGCTGTTTTTT.

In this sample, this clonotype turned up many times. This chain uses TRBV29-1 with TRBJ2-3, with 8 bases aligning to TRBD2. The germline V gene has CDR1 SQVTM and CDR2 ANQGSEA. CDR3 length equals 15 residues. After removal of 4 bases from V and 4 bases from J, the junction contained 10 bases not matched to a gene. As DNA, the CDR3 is TGCAGCGTTGCACCGGGAGGGCCTAGGGCAGATACGCAGTATTTT. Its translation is CSVAPGGPRADTQYF.

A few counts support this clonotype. The CDR3 DNA sequence: TGTGCCATCAGTGAGTCTAGCGTAATCTCCTACGAGCAGTACTTC. It encodes CAISESSVISYEQYF. The rearrangement links TRBV10-3 to TRBJ2-7, with D perhaps matching TRBD2 (5 bases). CDR1 is ENHRY and CDR2 is SYGVKD in the germline V gene. The CDR3 runs 15 residues. V shed 0 bases and J shed 0 bases, with 9 bases lying between them.

The CDR3 DNA follows: TGTGCCACCCAAACAGATAGCAATCAGCCCCAGCATTTT. It translates to CATQTDSNQPQHF. The J gene is TRBJ1-5, the V gene TRBV7-9; D not resolved. Germline CDR1 SEHNR, CDR2 FQNEAQ (reference sequence). The V and J ends lost 10 bases and 0 bases respectively, with 10 bases between them. The CDR3 extends over 13 amino acids. The full variable domain, rest sourced from reference TRBV7-9 and TRBJ1-5, is DTGVSQNPRHKITKRGQNVTFRCDPISEHNRLYWYRQTLGQGPEFLTYFQNEAQLEKSRLLSDRFSAERPKGSFSTLEIQRTEQGDSAMYLCATQTDSNQPQHFGDGTRLSIL.

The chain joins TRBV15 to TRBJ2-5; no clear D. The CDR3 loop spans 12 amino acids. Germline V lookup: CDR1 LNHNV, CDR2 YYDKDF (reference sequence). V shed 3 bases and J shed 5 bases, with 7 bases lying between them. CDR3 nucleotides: TGTGCCACCAGCAGTGGGGTGGAGACCCAGTACTTC. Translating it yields CATSSGVETQYF. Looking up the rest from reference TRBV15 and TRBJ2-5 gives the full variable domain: DAMVIQNPRYQVTQFGKPVTLSCSQTLNHNVMYWYQQKSSQAPKLLFHYYDKDFNNEADTPDNFQSRRPNTSFCFLDIRSPGLGDTAMYLCATSSGVETQYFGPGTRLLVL.

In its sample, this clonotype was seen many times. CDR3 in DNA: TGTGCCAGCAGCTTAGTTAGCGGGGGGGCCTTGGAGACCCAGTACTTC. This encodes CASSLVSGGALETQYF. The rearrangement joins TRBV7-2 to TRBJ2-5; 11 nucleotides match TRBD2. The CDR3 length is 16 residues. Germline V CDR1 and CDR2: SGHTA, FQGNSA. J was trimmed by 5 bases and V by 1 base; bases with no gene match: 6.

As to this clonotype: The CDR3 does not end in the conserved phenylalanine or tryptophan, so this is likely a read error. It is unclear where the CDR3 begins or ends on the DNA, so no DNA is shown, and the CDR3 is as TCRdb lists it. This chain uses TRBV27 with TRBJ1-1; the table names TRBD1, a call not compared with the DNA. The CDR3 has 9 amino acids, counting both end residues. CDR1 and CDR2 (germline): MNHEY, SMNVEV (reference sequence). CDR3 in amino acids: CASRRQGFS.

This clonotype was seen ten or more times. DNA for the CDR3: TGTGCCAGCAGCCCCGGGACAGGGGTCCGGGTTGATGAAAAACTGTTTTTT. Protein product: CASSPGTGVRVDEKLFF. This sequence joins TRBV7-9 and TRBJ1-4; 10 bases are shared with TRBD1. In germline, CDR1 is SEHNR, CDR2 FQNEAQ (reference sequence). V trimming: 5 bases; J trimming: 6 bases; junction bases outside the gene matches: 12. This CDR3 has 17 residues.

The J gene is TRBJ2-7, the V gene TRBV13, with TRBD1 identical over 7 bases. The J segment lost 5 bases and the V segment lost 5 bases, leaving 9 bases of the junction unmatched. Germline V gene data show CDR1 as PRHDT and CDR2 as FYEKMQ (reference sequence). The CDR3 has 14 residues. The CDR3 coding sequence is TGTGCCAGCAGCCCACACGAAGGGGGCGACGAGCAGTACTTC. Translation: CASSPHEGGDEQYF. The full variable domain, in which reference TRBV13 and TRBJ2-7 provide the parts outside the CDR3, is AAGVIQSPRHLIKEKRETATLKCYPIPRHDTVYWYQQGPGQDPQFLISFYEKMQSDKGSIPDRFSAQQFSDYHSELNMSSLELGDSALYFCASSPHEGGDEQYFGPGTRLTVT.

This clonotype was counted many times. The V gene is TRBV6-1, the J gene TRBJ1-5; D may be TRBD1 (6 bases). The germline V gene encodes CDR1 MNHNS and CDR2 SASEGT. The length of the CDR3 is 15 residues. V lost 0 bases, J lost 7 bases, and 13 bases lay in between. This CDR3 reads CASSEAGAGEQPQHF. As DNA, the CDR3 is TGTGCCAGCAGTGAAGCAGGGGCAGGGGAGCAGCCCCAGCATTTT.

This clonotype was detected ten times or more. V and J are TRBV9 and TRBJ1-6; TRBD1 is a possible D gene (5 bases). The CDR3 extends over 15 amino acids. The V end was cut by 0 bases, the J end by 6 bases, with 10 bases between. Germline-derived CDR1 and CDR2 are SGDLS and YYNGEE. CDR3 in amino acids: CASSVAGGSNSPLHF. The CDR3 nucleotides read TGTGCCAGCAGCGTAGCTGGGGGATCTAATTCACCCCTCCACTTT.

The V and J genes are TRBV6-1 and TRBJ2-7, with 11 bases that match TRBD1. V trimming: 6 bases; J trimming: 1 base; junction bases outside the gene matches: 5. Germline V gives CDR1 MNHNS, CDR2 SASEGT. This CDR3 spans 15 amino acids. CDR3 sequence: CASRIGQGASYEQYF. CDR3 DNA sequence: TGTGCCAGCAGAATTGGACAGGGGGCGTCCTACGAGCAGTACTTC.

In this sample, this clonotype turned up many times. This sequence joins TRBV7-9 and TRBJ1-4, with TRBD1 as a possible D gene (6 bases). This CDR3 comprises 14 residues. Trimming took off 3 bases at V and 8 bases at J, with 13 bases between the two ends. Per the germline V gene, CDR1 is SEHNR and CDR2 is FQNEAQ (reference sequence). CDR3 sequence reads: CASSFFRGREKLFF. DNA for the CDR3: TGTGCCAGCAGCTTTTTCAGGGGACGCGAAAAACTGTTTTTT.